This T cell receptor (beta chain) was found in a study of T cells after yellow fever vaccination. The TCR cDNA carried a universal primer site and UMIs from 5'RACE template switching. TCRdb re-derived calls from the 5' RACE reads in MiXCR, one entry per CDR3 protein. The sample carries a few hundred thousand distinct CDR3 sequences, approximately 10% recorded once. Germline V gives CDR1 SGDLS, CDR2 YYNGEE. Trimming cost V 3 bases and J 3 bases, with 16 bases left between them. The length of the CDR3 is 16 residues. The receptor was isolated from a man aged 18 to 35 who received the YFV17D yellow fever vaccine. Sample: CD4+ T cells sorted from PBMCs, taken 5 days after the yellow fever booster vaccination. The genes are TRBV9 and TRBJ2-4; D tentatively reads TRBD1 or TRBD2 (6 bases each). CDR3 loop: CASSALGGSGKNIQYF. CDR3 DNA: TGTGCCAGCAGCGCCCTAGGGGGGTCTGGCAAAAACATTCAGTACTTC.